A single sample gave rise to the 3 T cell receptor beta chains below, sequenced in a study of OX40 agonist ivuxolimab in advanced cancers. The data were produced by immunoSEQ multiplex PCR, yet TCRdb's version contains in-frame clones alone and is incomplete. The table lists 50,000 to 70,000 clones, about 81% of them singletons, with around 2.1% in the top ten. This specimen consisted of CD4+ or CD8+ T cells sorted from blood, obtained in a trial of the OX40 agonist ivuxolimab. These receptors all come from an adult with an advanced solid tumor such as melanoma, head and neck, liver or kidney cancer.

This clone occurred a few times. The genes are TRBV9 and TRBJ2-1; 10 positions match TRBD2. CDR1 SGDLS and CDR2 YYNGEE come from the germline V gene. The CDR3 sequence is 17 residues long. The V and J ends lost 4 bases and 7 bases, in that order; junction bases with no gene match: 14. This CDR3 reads CASSLTILAGVRNEQFF. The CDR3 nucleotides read TGTGCCAGCAGCCTAACGATTCTAGCGGGAGTGCGGAATGAGCAGTTCTTC.

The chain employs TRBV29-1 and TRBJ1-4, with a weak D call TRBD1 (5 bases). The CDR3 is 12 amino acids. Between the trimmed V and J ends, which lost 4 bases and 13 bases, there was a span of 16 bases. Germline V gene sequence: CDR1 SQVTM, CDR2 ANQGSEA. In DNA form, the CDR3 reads TGCAGCGTTGTGACGGGGCGGGCTGGACTGTTTTTT. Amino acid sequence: CSVVTGRAGLFF.

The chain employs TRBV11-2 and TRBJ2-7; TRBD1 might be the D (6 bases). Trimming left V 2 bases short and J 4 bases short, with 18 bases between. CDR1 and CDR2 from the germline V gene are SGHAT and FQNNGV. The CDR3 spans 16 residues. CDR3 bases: TGTGCCAGCAGCTTATTTACCAGGGGAAGAGCGTACGAGCAGTACTTC. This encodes CASSLFTRGRAYEQYF.